These T cell receptor beta chains were read from a single sample in a study of T cell responses to AZD1222 COVID-19 vaccine. Sequenced by immunoSEQ multiplex PCR; TCRdb stores in-frame clones only, minus some. The data show roughly 150,000 clones, approximately 90% seen once. Material: peripheral blood, obtained 28 days after the second AZD1222 dose. These receptor sequences come from an adult who received the AZD1222 COVID-19 vaccine. Each CDR3 is given with its conserved first and last residue. A D gene is named only where the DNA matches it firmly. A row's size may be missing; if present it is once, few, many or a size class.

J gene | clone size | V gene | D gene | CDR3 protein | CDR3 DNA
TRBJ2-7 | NA | TRBV5-1 | NA | CASSSQDRSYEQYF | TGCGCCAGCAGCTCCCAAGACAGGTCCTACGAGCAGTACTTC
TRBJ1-2 | NA | TRBV12-5 | TRBD1 | CASGFGQGGGYTF | TGTGCTAGTGGTTTCGGACAGGGTGGGGGCTACACCTTC
TRBJ2-3 | NA | TRBV19 | NA | CASRLGTGVGFIDTQYF | TGTGCCAGTAGACTTGGGACGGGGGTTGGATTCATAGATACGCAGTATTTT
TRBJ1-1 | NA | TRBV14 | NA | CASSLTVGTEAFF | TGTGCCAGCAGCCTAACAGTAGGCACTGAAGCTTTCTTT
TRBJ2-3 | NA | TRBV7-9 | NA | CASSLVGRRTDTQYF | TGTGCCAGCAGCTTAGTTGGCAGGCGCACAGATACGCAGTATTTT
TRBJ2-1 | NA | TRBV6-4 | TRBD2 | CASSLGLAALNEQFF | TGTGCCAGCTCCCTGGGACTAGCGGCGCTCAATGAGCAGTTCTTC
TRBJ1-2 | few | TRBV27 | NA | CASRSVGGLYGYTF | TGTGCCAGCAGGTCCGTTGGGGGGCTCTATGGCTACACCTTC
TRBJ1-2 | NA | TRBV5-8 | NA | CASSLGNRLANYGYTF | TGTGCCAGCAGCTTGGGGAACAGGCTAGCTAACTATGGCTACACCTTC
TRBJ2-7 | once | TRBV6-1 | TRBD1 | CASSEGDREGYEQYF | TGTGCCAGCAGTGAAGGGGACAGGGAGGGCTACGAGCAGTACTTC
TRBJ2-7 | NA | TRBV20-1 | NA | CSASRRDTNYEQYF | TGCAGTGCTAGTCGCCGGGACACCAACTACGAGCAGTACTTC
TRBJ1-1 | NA | TRBV6-5 | NA | CASRAGNTEAFF | TGTGCCAGCAGAGCGGGGAACACTGAAGCTTTCTTT
TRBJ2-7 | NA | TRBV6-5 | NA | CASSYDDRREQYF | TGTGCCAGCAGTTACGACGACCGTAGGGAGCAGTACTTC
TRBJ2-2 | NA | TRBV6-6 | NA | CASSYRESPTGELFF | TGTGCCAGCAGTTATAGGGAGAGCCCCACCGGGGAGCTGTTTTTT
TRBJ1-1 | NA | TRBV20-1 | NA | CSALNGVAAFF | TGCAGTGCTCTTAACGGCGTCGCTGCTTTCTTT
TRBJ1-1 | NA | TRBV18 | NA | CASSPGPIREAFF | TGTGCCAGCTCACCGGGACCGATTAGGGAAGCTTTCTTT
TRBJ1-3 | NA | TRBV7-2 | NA | CASSFTAGSSGNTIYF | TGTGCCAGCAGTTTTACTGCGGGGAGCTCTGGAAACACCATATATTTT
TRBJ2-1 | NA | TRBV4-2 | TRBD2 | CASSQGVIREVYNEQFF | TGTGCCAGCAGCCAAGGGGTCATACGGGAGGTCTACAATGAGCAGTTCTTC
TRBJ2-5 | NA | TRBV9 | NA | CASSVGQAGETQYF | TGTGCCAGCAGCGTAGGGCAGGCGGGAGAGACCCAGTACTTC
TRBJ2-3 | once | TRBV7-3 | TRBD2 | CASSPSSGGGIDTQYF | TGTGCCAGCAGCCCCTCCTCGGGGGGGGGAATAGATACGCAGTATTTT
TRBJ2-7 | NA | TRBV6-5 | TRBD1 | CATGTGTGLGYEQYF | TGTGCCACAGGGACCGGGACAGGGCTCGGGTACGAGCAGTACTTC
TRBJ1-2 | NA | TRBV5-1 | TRBD1 | CASSHTDRLEGYTF | TGCGCCAGCAGCCATACGGACAGGTTGGAAGGCTACACCTTC
TRBJ1-5 | NA | TRBV6-2/TRBV6-3 | TRBD1 | CASSYANRGYNQPQHF | TGTGCCAGCAGTTACGCAAACAGGGGATACAATCAGCCCCAGCATTTT
TRBJ1-2 | NA | TRBV29-1 | NA | CSVEGLRGDYGYTF | TGCAGCGTTGAAGGGCTTCGGGGAGACTATGGCTACACCTTC
TRBJ2-1 | NA | TRBV4-1 | NA | CASSGAGNEQFF | TGCGCCAGCAGCGGAGCCGGCAATGAGCAGTTCTTC
TRBJ2-5 | NA | TRBV3-1/TRBV3-2 | TRBD2 | CASSPGLAGETQYF | TGTGCCAGCAGCCCCGGACTAGCGGGGGAGACCCAGTACTTC
TRBJ2-2 | NA | TRBV5-1 | TRBD1 | CASEGTGGTGELFF | TGCGCCAGCGAGGGGACAGGGGGCACCGGGGAGCTGTTTTTT
TRBJ1-1 | NA | TRBV5-1 | NA | CASSPLTVMNTEAFF | TGCGCCAGCAGCCCCCTGACAGTCATGAACACTGAAGCTTTCTTT
TRBJ1-2 | NA | TRBV3-1/TRBV3-2 | NA | CASSQGGNLHGYTF | TGTGCCAGCAGCCAAGGGGGGAACCTTCATGGCTACACCTTC
TRBJ1-5 | NA | TRBV21-1 | NA | CASSKALGRVHQPQHF | TGTGCCAGCAGCAAAGCCCTGGGGCGCGTACATCAGCCCCAGCATTTT
TRBJ1-3 | NA | TRBV9 | NA | CASSVEGVSGNTIYF | TGTGCCAGCAGCGTAGAGGGGGTCTCTGGAAACACCATATATTTT
TRBJ1-5 | NA | TRBV3-1/TRBV3-2 | NA | CASSRPGAIRGQPQHF | TGTGCCAGCAGCCGGCCGGGGGCGATACGGGGTCAGCCCCAGCATTTT
TRBJ1-5 | NA | TRBV30 | TRBD1 | CAWGDRGFNQPQHF | TGTGCCTGGGGGGACAGGGGCTTTAATCAGCCCCAGCATTTT
TRBJ2-4 | few | TRBV27 | TRBD1 | CASSLDRDRGNIQYF | TGTGCCAGCAGTTTAGACCGGGACAGGGGGAACATTCAGTACTTC
TRBJ1-1 | NA | TRBV6-4 | TRBD1 | CASSDSSGGGTGLAAFF | TGTGCCAGCAGTGACTCGAGCGGAGGGGGGACAGGCCTAGCGGCTTTCTTT
TRBJ1-5 | NA | TRBV28 | TRBD1 | CASSLDRRDRGPGNQPQHF | TGTGCCAGCAGTTTAGACCGCCGGGACAGGGGGCCGGGCAATCAGCCCCAGCATTTT
TRBJ1-2 | NA | TRBV2 | NA | CASGRQSLYGYTF | TGTGCCAGCGGACGACAGTCGCTCTATGGCTACACCTTC
TRBJ2-3 | NA | TRBV7-2 | TRBD1 | CASSRDRGTDTQYF | TGTGCCAGCAGCCGGGACAGGGGCACAGATACGCAGTATTTT
TRBJ1-5 | NA | TRBV7-8 | TRBD1 | CASSFSPLDRVFKPQHF | TGTGCCAGCAGCTTCAGTCCCCTAGACAGGGTCTTCAAGCCCCAGCATTTT
TRBJ2-2 | once | TRBV2 | NA | CASSPGLGTGELFF | TGTGCCAGCAGTCCAGGGTTGGGTACCGGGGAGCTGTTTTTT
TRBJ1-3 | NA | TRBV9 | NA | CASSAGHRSGNTIYF | TGTGCCAGCAGCGCGGGACATCGGTCTGGAAACACCATATATTTT
TRBJ2-7 | NA | TRBV5-4 | NA | CASSMDSSYEQYF | TGTGCCAGCAGCATGGACAGCTCCTACGAGCAGTACTTC
TRBJ2-2 | once | TRBV19 | TRBD2 | CASSPGLAGGANTGELFF | TGTGCCAGTAGCCCGGGACTAGCGGGGGGCGCGAACACCGGGGAGCTGTTTTTT
TRBJ1-6 | NA | TRBV6-6 | TRBD1 | CASRPGTGGRNSPLHF | TGTGCCAGCAGACCCGGGACAGGGGGCCGGAATTCACCCCTCCACTTT
TRBJ2-1 | NA | TRBV4-1 | TRBD2 | CASSQDPGGGADEQFF | TGCGCCAGCAGCCAAGACCCGGGAGGGGGGGCCGATGAGCAGTTCTTC
TRBJ2-5 | NA | TRBV11-2 | TRBD2 | CASRRLAGGRQETQYF | TGTGCCAGCAGACGTCTTGCGGGGGGGCGACAAGAGACCCAGTACTTC